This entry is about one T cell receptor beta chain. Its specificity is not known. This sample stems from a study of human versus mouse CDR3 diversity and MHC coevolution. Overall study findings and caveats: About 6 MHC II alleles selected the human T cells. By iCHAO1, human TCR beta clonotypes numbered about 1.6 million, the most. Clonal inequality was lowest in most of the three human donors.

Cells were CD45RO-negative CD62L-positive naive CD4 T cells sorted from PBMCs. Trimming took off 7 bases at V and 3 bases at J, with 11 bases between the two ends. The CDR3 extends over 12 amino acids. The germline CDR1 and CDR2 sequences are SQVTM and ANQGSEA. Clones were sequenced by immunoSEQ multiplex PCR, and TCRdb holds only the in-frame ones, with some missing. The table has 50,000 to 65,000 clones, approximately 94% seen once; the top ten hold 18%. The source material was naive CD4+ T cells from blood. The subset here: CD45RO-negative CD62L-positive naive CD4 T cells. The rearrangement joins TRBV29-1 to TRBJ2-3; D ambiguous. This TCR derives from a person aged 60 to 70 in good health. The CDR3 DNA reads TGCAGCGCCGACGCCGGGACAGATACGCAGTATTTT. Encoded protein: CSADAGTDTQYF.